This TCR beta chain was recovered during a study of blood T cell repertoires in COVID-19. Study summary: The cDNA or gDNA used as material had been derived from T cells, B-cell-depleted T cells, or PBMCs.

Clones were sequenced by immunoSEQ multiplex PCR, and TCRdb holds only the in-frame ones, with some missing. The table includes some 50,000 clones, around 86% detected once. The germline CDR1 and CDR2 sequences are WSHSY and SAAADI. This CDR3 spans 13 amino acids. Trimming pared 6 bases from V and 1 base from J, leaving 8 bases between. This receptor was taken from a man older than 75 with acute or convalescent COVID-19. Material: peripheral blood. V and J are TRBV10-2 and TRBJ2-3, with D tentatively TRBD1 (5 bases). CDR3 residues: CASRQERTDTQYF. The CDR3 DNA reads TGCGCCAGCAGACAGGAACGCACAGATACGCAGTATTTT.